These 20 T cell receptor beta chains came from one sample sequenced in a study of cytomegalovirus exposure and HLA in healthy donors. PCR used 60 Vbeta primers and 13 Jbeta primers. The repertoire was sequenced with immunoSEQ multiplex PCR; TCRdb's copy has only in-frame clones and lacks some. Altogether hundreds of thousands of clones are present, roughly 89% being singletons, with the ten largest covering approximately 2.4%. Sequencing was performed on PBMCs. Source of these receptors: a woman aged 18-29 years in good health and CMV-seronegative.

The chain has TRBV5-5 and TRBJ1-4; D unresolved. The germline gives CDR1 SGHKS, CDR2 YYEKEE (reference sequence). The V and J ends lost 5 bases and 7 bases respectively, with 9 bases between them. There are 12 residues in the CDR3. Here the CDR3 DNA reads TGTGCCAGCAGTCTAAGTCGTGAAAAACTGTTTTTT. Translating gives CASSLSREKLFF.

The CDR3 region has the DNA TGCGCCAGCAATTTAGCTTCGGGGACCGGGGAGCTGTTTTTT. Amino acids: CASNLASGTGELFF. The rearrangement joins TRBV5-1 to TRBJ2-2; perhaps TRBD2 as D (5 bases). V was trimmed by 6 bases and J by 5 bases, leaving 14 bases between them. There are 14 residues in the CDR3. CDR1 is SGHRS and CDR2 is YFSETQ in the germline V gene.

The rearrangement uses TRBV10-3 and TRBJ2-5; 7 positions agree with TRBD1. The V gene's germline CDR1 is ENHRY and CDR2 SYGVKD. This CDR3 has 16 residues. V was clipped by 0 bases and J by 2 bases; unmatched bases: 6. CDR3 sequence (DNA): TGTGCCATCAGTGAGTCGAAAGGGGGCCCACAAGAGACCCAGTACTTC. It encodes CAISESKGGPQETQYF.

The J gene is TRBJ1-2, the V gene TRBV9; the D is unclear. The V and J ends lost 6 bases and 4 bases respectively, with 7 bases between them. This CDR3 has 11 residues. In germline, CDR1 is SGDLS, CDR2 YYNGEE. This CDR3 is CASTSLYGYTF. DNA for the CDR3: TGTGCCAGCACGTCACTCTATGGCTACACCTTC.

The chain joins TRBV11-2 to TRBJ2-7; 7 positions match TRBD1. The germline CDR1 and CDR2 sequences are SGHAT and FQNNGV. The V gene end was trimmed by 0 bases and the J gene end by 4 bases; junction bases not matched to a gene: 3. The CDR3 is made up of 14 amino acids. In DNA form, the CDR3 reads TGTGCCAGCAGCTTAGATAGGGGGCTTTACGAGCAGTACTTC. Protein sequence: CASSLDRGLYEQYF.

This chain uses TRBV2 with TRBJ2-1; TRBD2 matches 9 bases. The CDR3 covers 15 residues. Germline V lookup: CDR1 SNHLY, CDR2 FYNNEI. V lost 6 bases, J lost 2 bases, and 5 bases stayed unmatched. The CDR3 sequence: CASRNSGGAYNEQFF. CDR3 coding DNA: TGTGCCAGCAGAAATAGCGGGGGAGCCTACAATGAGCAGTTCTTC.

This clone was seen once. The chain carries TRBV9 and TRBJ2-1; possibly TRBD2 for D (6 bases). Germline V CDR1 and CDR2: SGDLS, YYNGEE. The CDR3 is 17 amino acids. Trimming removed 4 bases from V and 6 bases from J, with 23 bases in between. CDR3 region: CASSPRGRVAEGNEQFF. CDR3 DNA: TGTGCCAGCAGCCCCCGGGGCAGGGTAGCGGAAGGCAATGAGCAGTTCTTC. The whole variable domain, remainder taken from reference TRBV9 and TRBJ2-1, is DSGVTQTPKHLITATGQRVTLRCSPRSGDLSVYWYQQSLDQGLQFLIQYYNGEERAKGNILERFSAQQFPDLHSELNLSSLELGDSALYFCASSPRGRVAEGNEQFFGPGTRLTVL.

The chain is built from TRBV19 and TRBJ1-4; D is uncertain. V was pared by 0 bases and J by 10 bases, with 18 bases between. CDR3 length equals 16 residues. Germline CDR1 is LNHDA and CDR2 is SQIVND (reference sequence). The CDR3 nucleotides read TGTGCCAGTAGTATAGATTCGTCCGACGCGGGCGGAAAACTGTTTTTT. It encodes CASSIDSSDAGGKLFF.

J is TRBJ1-1 and V is TRBV18; D not certain. V was cut by 2 bases and J by 2 bases, with 12 bases left in between. This CDR3 has 15 amino acids. Germline CDR1 and CDR2: KGHSH and LQKENI. CDR3 nucleotide sequence: TGTGCCAGCTCACCAATGTCCGGGGTCAACACTGAAGCTTTCTTT. Protein: CASSPMSGVNTEAFF.

The chain couples TRBV18 to TRBJ1-2; 8 nucleotides agree with TRBD1. V lost 6 bases to trimming and J lost 0 bases; unmatched junction nucleotides: 9. CDR3 length: 16 amino acids. Germline V CDR1 and CDR2: KGHSH, LQKENI. DNA of the CDR3: TGTGCCAGCTCCAGCGGGACAGGAGATACTAACTATGGCTACACCTTC. It is translated as CASSSGTGDTNYGYTF.

This chain connects TRBV9 to TRBJ1-3, with D hard to call. The CDR3 is made up of 12 amino acids. Germline CDR1 is SGDLS and CDR2 is YYNGEE. Trimming took 1 base from V and 4 from J, leaving 3 bases between them. DNA for the CDR3: TGTGCCAGCAGCGTACAGGGAAACACCATATATTTT. Translation: CASSVQGNTIYF.

The chain has TRBV6-6 and TRBJ1-1, with TRBD1 matching over 9 bases. The CDR3 length is 12 residues. V dropped 7 bases and J dropped 10; count of bases not matched to a gene: 7. Per germline, CDR1 MNHNY and CDR2 SVGAGI (reference sequence). The chain's CDR3 is CASNKQGAGAFF. The CDR3 region has the DNA TGTGCCAGCAACAAACAGGGGGCCGGAGCTTTCTTT.

CDR3 coding DNA: TGTGCCAGCAGTGACCAGGCGTCCATGAACACTGAAGCTTTCTTT. Encoded protein: CASSDQASMNTEAFF. J is TRBJ1-1 and V is TRBV2; D gene ambiguous. Germline lookup yields CDR1 SNHLY and CDR2 FYNNEI. V shed 3 bases and J shed 0 bases, with 11 bases lying between them. The CDR3 length is 15 residues.

The rearrangement links TRBV2 to TRBJ2-3, with 7 bases that match TRBD2. CDR1 SNHLY and CDR2 FYNNEI come from the germline V gene. The CDR3 spans 15 residues. V lost 5 bases and J lost 0; bases outside the gene matches: 5. The CDR3 region is CASSRGDLSTDTQYF. The CDR3, as DNA: TGTGCCAGCAGTCGGGGGGACTTGAGCACAGATACGCAGTATTTT.

This clone was counted once. The V and J genes are TRBV6-5 and TRBJ1-3, with 8 bases aligning to TRBD1. This CDR3 spans 16 amino acids. Losses at the gene ends were 0 bases for V and 7 bases for J; bases not matched to a gene: 8. The germline V gene has CDR1 MNHEY and CDR2 SVGAGI. The CDR3 loop is CASSYSRQGARNTIYF. CDR3 bases: TGTGCCAGCAGTTACTCGAGGCAGGGGGCGCGGAACACCATATATTTT.

The chain carries TRBV19 and TRBJ1-5; no firm D call. V shed 1 base and J shed 0 bases, with 10 bases lying between them. The germline CDR1 and CDR2 sequences are LNHDA and SQIVND (reference sequence). The CDR3 is 16 residues long. The CDR3 spells CASSIGSLSSNQPQHF. CDR3 nucleotide sequence: TGTGCCAGTAGTATAGGGAGTTTGAGTAGCAATCAGCCCCAGCATTTT.

This chain links TRBV5-1 with TRBJ1-6; D remains unclear. Trimming removed 4 bases from V and 9 bases from J, with 17 bases in between. Germline CDR1 SGHRS, CDR2 YFSETQ. The CDR3 is 15 amino acids. The CDR3 DNA is TGCGCCAGCAGCCAAGGCTCAGGTCGGTTTTCACCCCTCCACTTT. Translating it yields CASSQGSGRFSPLHF.

The chain has TRBV7-2 and TRBJ2-3; 9 bases are a match to TRBD2. CDR1 SGHTA and CDR2 FQGNSA come from the germline V gene. The CDR3 covers 15 residues. The J segment lost 3 bases and the V segment lost 5 bases, leaving 6 bases of the junction unmatched. The CDR3 bases are TGTGCCAGCAGCCTGCGGCTAGCGGGGACAGATACGCAGTATTTT. This codes for CASSLRLAGTDTQYF.

The chain combines TRBV2 with TRBJ1-1; TRBD1 agrees at 7 bases. The CDR3 loop spans 16 amino acids. CDR1 is SNHLY and CDR2 is FYNNEI in the germline V gene. The ends lost 7 bases at V and 0 bases at J; junction bases unmatched: 11. The CDR3 nucleotides read TGTGCCAGCACCCAACAGGGGCCTACCGTGAACACTGAAGCTTTCTTT. Protein: CASTQQGPTVNTEAFF.

About this clone itself: Different DNA sequences within this sample yield the same CDR3. The CDR3 protein is CASSSLPGPNSPLHF. CDR3 nucleotides: TGTGCCAGTTCTTCCCTCCCAGGGCCTAATTCACCCCTCCACTTT. The rearrangement joins TRBV27 to TRBJ1-6, with a possible D match to TRBD1 (5 bases). Germline V gene data show CDR1 as MNHEY and CDR2 as SMNVEV (reference sequence). Trimming shortened V by 9 bases and J by 6 bases, and 18 bases separated the two germline ends. This CDR3 comprises 15 residues.